These 16 T cell receptor beta chains originate from one sample sequenced in a study of T-cell memory formation after mild COVID-19. TCRdb passed the 5' RACE reads through MiXCR, listing each CDR3 protein once. The sample gives some 300,000 distinct CDR3 sequences, around a fifth of which show up once; 21% is in the top ten. Sequenced input: PBMCs or a T cell subset sorted from them (not recorded which). The receptors were sampled from a man aged 18 to 30 who had mild COVID-19 (a few samples of this study predate the infection). Cell type and time point are not known.

This clonotype has only a few counts. The germline gene is not matched at one end of the junction; a read error may be the cause. V usage is TRBV11-2 and J usage is TRBJ1-6; D unclear. The CDR3 has 14 amino acids. Germline V gene lookup returns CDR1 SGHAT and CDR2 FQNNGV. The CDR3 region has the DNA TGTTCCAGCAGCTTAATCTTTTCTAATTCACCCCTCCACTTT. It codes for CSSSLIFSNSPLHF.

The V call is TRBV24-1, the J call TRBJ1-6; a possible D gene is TRBD1 (5 bases). CDR1 KGHDR and CDR2 SFDVKD come from the germline V gene. The CDR3 length is 16 residues. V shed 0 bases and J shed 5 bases, with 10 bases lying between them. The CDR3 protein is CATSDLPGSHNSPLHF. CDR3 in DNA: TGTGCCACCAGTGATTTGCCAGGGTCGCATAATTCACCCCTCCACTTT.

J is TRBJ1-2 and V is TRBV20-1; D perhaps matches TRBD1 (5 bases). V shed 0 bases and J shed 3 bases, with 14 bases lying between them. CDR3 size: 15 residues. Per germline, CDR1 DFQATT and CDR2 SNEGSKA (reference sequence). CDR3 loop: CSARDGGRLHYGYTF. The DNA of the CDR3 is TGCAGTGCTAGAGATGGGGGGAGACTTCACTATGGCTACACCTTC.

This clonotype was counted a few times. V is TRBV9 and J is TRBJ2-7; D gene unclear. The length of the CDR3 is 13 residues. Between the trimmed V and J ends, which lost 0 bases and 3 bases, there was a span of 7 bases. CDR1 and CDR2 (germline): SGDLS, YYNGEE. The CDR3 loop is CASSVEDLYEQYF. Written as DNA, the CDR3 is TGTGCCAGCAGCGTAGAGGACCTCTACGAGCAGTACTTC.

This clonotype was detected a few times. This chain joins TRBV4-1 and TRBJ2-2, with D unresolved. From germline, CDR1 is MGHRA and CDR2 YSYEKL. The V gene lost 2 bases and the J gene lost 1 base, with 11 bases spanning the gap. The CDR3 contains 16 residues. This CDR3 is CASSQKKRQNTGELFF. The CDR3 region has the DNA TGCGCCAGCAGCCAAAAAAAAAGACAGAACACCGGGGAGCTGTTTTTT.

There are a few counts of this clonotype. V usage is TRBV7-6 and J usage is TRBJ2-5, with a weak D call TRBD1 (5 bases). V lost 1 base and J 2 bases, leaving 17 bases between the germline ends. The CDR3 runs to 17 residues. Looked up from germline, CDR1 is SGHVS and CDR2 is FNYEAQ. The CDR3 is CASSLVVTGSRQETQYF. The CDR3 DNA follows: TGTGCCAGCAGCTTAGTTGTCACAGGTTCTCGTCAAGAGACCCAGTACTTC.

The chain employs TRBV30 and TRBJ1-2, with 7 bases that match TRBD1. V lost 4 bases, J lost 2 bases, and 4 bases stayed unmatched. Germline V gives CDR1 GTSNPN, CDR2 SVGIG (reference sequence). The CDR3 consists of 13 residues. In DNA, the CDR3 is TGTGCCTGGACCCGGGACAGAAACTATGGCTACACCTTC. This encodes CAWTRDRNYGYTF.

This clonotype was seen more than once but under ten times. The chain joins TRBV7-2 to TRBJ2-5; no clear D gene. CDR3 length: 12 amino acids. V lost 5 bases to trimming and J lost 5 bases, with 9 bases between them. CDR1 is SGHTA and CDR2 is FQGNSA in the germline V gene. CDR3 nucleotide sequence: TGTGCCAGCAGCACTGATTCTGAGACCCAGTACTTC. This codes for CASSTDSETQYF.

V and J are TRBV12-3 or TRBV12-4 and TRBJ1-5; 7 bases match TRBD1. This CDR3 contains 14 residues. Trimming at V came to 7 bases and at J to 0 bases, leaving 3 bases not matched to a gene. The CDR3 protein is CASTSGGSNQPQHF. The CDR3 coding sequence is TGTGCCAGCACCTCAGGGGGTAGCAATCAGCCCCAGCATTTT.

V usage is TRBV5-1 and J usage is TRBJ2-1; 11 bases fit TRBD2. In germline, CDR1 is SGHRS, CDR2 YFSETQ. V was clipped by 4 bases and J by 4 bases; unmatched bases: 4. The CDR3 spans 15 residues. The CDR3 DNA follows: TGCGCCAGCAGCGCCGGACTAGCGGGTTACAATGAGCAGTTCTTC. It yields the protein CASSAGLAGYNEQFF.

The rearrangement links TRBV7-3 to TRBJ2-1, with 7 bases identical to TRBD1. V lost 5 bases and J lost 4; bases outside the gene matches: 5. The CDR3 sequence is 14 residues long. Per germline, CDR1 SGHTA and CDR2 FQGTGA. This CDR3 reads CASSLDRDYNEQFF. In DNA form, the CDR3 reads TGTGCCAGCAGCCTCGACAGGGATTACAATGAGCAGTTCTTC.

The chain carries TRBV7-9 and TRBJ2-1, with 7 bases aligning to TRBD1. The germline gives CDR1 SEHNR, CDR2 FQNEAQ (reference sequence). The CDR3 has 14 amino acids. Trimming removed 7 bases from V and 5 bases from J; junction bases left unmatched: 8. The CDR3: CASNRDRANNEQFF. The DNA of the CDR3 is TGTGCCAGCAATCGAGACAGGGCTAACAATGAGCAGTTCTTC.

A few counts support this clonotype. The chain links TRBV9 to TRBJ2-3, with 8 bases fitting TRBD1. CDR1 is SGDLS and CDR2 is YYNGEE in the germline V gene. CDR3 length: 16 residues. Trimming removed 3 bases from V and 6 bases from J; junction bases left unmatched: 12. CDR3 sequence: CASSAVRTGPRDTQYF. Written as DNA, the CDR3 is TGTGCCAGCAGCGCGGTTCGGACAGGGCCACGGGATACGCAGTATTTT.

V gene TRBV6-1 combines with J gene TRBJ2-7, with D uncertain. The V gene lost 2 bases and the J gene lost 2 bases, with 10 bases spanning the gap. There are 14 residues in the CDR3. Germline loops: CDR1 MNHNS, CDR2 SASEGT. The CDR3 DNA follows: TGTGCCAGCAGTGAAAGGGATATAGCCTACGAGCAGTACTTC. Its protein is CASSERDIAYEQYF.

This clonotype was seen repeatedly, ten times or more. The chain links TRBV5-1 to TRBJ2-1; a possible D gene is TRBD1 (6 bases). V was trimmed by 3 bases and J by 7 bases, leaving 14 bases between them. Germline V gives CDR1 SGHRS, CDR2 YFSETQ. The CDR3 runs to 14 residues. CDR3 in amino acids: CASSSGTTLNEQFF. The CDR3 region has the DNA TGCGCCAGCAGCTCAGGGACAACATTAAATGAGCAGTTCTTC.

This chain joins TRBV5-1 and TRBJ1-1; TRBD1 might be the D (5 bases). The V gene lost 4 bases and the J gene lost 3 bases, with 7 bases spanning the gap. The CDR3 runs to 12 residues. The germline gives CDR1 SGHRS, CDR2 YFSETQ. CDR3 DNA sequence: TGCGCCAGCAGCGTGGGGGACACTGAAGCTTTCTTT. It translates to CASSVGDTEAFF. Full variable domain (rest looked up from reference TRBV5-1 and TRBJ1-1): KAGVTQTPRYLIKTRGQQVTLSCSPISGHRSVSWYQQTPGQGLQFLFEYFSETQRNKGNFPGRFSGRQFSNSRSEMNVSTLELGDSALYLCASSVGDTEAFFGQGTRLTVV.